One and the same sample provided the 21 T cell receptor beta chains below, sequenced in a study of blood T cell repertoires in COVID-19. Profiled with immunoSEQ multiplex PCR; TCRdb holds only in-frame clones, not every one. The table includes around 200,000 clones, roughly 80% detected once. Sequencing was carried out using peripheral blood. The source is a woman in her 70s with COVID-19, enrolled during active disease.

This chain joins TRBV7-2 and TRBJ1-2; 9 positions match TRBD1. This CDR3 is 14 amino acids long. The V segment lost 4 bases and the J segment 8 bases; nucleotides outside the gene matches: 8. Germline loops: CDR1 SGHTA, CDR2 FQGNSA. The CDR3 nucleotides are TGTGCCAGCAGCTACAGGGGGCGAAGGCAAGGCTACACCTTC. As protein: CASSYRGRRQGYTF.

The chain is built from TRBV5-1 and TRBJ2-1; possible D gene TRBD2, 5 bases. The germline V gene encodes CDR1 SGHRS and CDR2 YFSETQ. V lost 0 bases and J 8 bases, leaving 9 bases between the germline ends. The CDR3 sequence is 13 residues long. CDR3 sequence (DNA): TGCGCCAGCAGCTTGGTACTAGGAGATGAGCAGTTCTTC. Its translation is CASSLVLGDEQFF.

The chain employs TRBV27 and TRBJ2-2; 7 nucleotides line up with TRBD2. The CDR3 consists of 16 residues. Germline CDR1 is MNHEY and CDR2 is SMNVEV (reference sequence). Trimming at V came to 5 bases and at J to 2 bases, leaving 8 bases not matched to a gene. The CDR3 nucleotides read TGTGCCAGCAGTCAATCTAGCGGCAGTAACACCGGGGAGCTGTTTTTT. Its translation is CASSQSSGSNTGELFF.

The chain employs TRBV2 and TRBJ1-5; 8 nucleotides agree with TRBD1. The junction had 5 bases not matched to a gene; V was cut back by 8 bases and J by 2 bases. In germline, CDR1 is SNHLY, CDR2 FYNNEI. The CDR3 sequence is 14 residues long. DNA for the CDR3: TGTGCCAGCGCAAGACAGGGGCGCAATCAGCCCCAGCATTTT. This sequence encodes CASARQGRNQPQHF.

V is TRBV10-2 and J is TRBJ2-6; 7 nucleotides line up with TRBD1. Germline V lookup: CDR1 WSHSY, CDR2 SAAADI. The CDR3 runs 14 residues. J gave up 1 base and V 10 bases, and 4 bases lay outside the gene matches. The CDR3 nucleotides read TGCGCCACCCAACAGGGGTCTGGGGCCAACGTCCTGACTTTC. Its protein is CATQQGSGANVLTF.

V gene TRBV6-5 combines with J gene TRBJ2-3; weak D call: TRBD1 (6 bases). Trimming shortened V by 6 bases and J by 9 bases, and 13 bases separated the two germline ends. The CDR3 spans 12 residues. CDR1 and CDR2 from the germline V gene are MNHEY and SVGAGI. The CDR3 region has the DNA TGTGCCAGCAGCGAGGGACAATCCACGCAGTATTTT. Encoded protein: CASSEGQSTQYF.

The V call is TRBV11-3, the J call TRBJ2-3, with 8 bases fitting TRBD2. The CDR3 is made up of 17 amino acids. Germline V gene lookup returns CDR1 SGHNT and CDR2 YENEEA. Trimming took 2 bases from V and 2 from J; bases not matched to a gene: 9. CDR3 sequence: CASSLKFSGKHTDTQYF. The CDR3 DNA reads as TGTGCCAGCAGCTTAAAATTTAGCGGGAAACACACAGATACGCAGTATTTT.

J is TRBJ2-7 and V is TRBV5-1; 9 bases are shared with TRBD1. This CDR3 spans 15 amino acids. The germline V gene encodes CDR1 SGHRS and CDR2 YFSETQ. V shed 4 bases, J shed 3 bases, and the junction held 8 bases outside the gene matches. The CDR3 DNA reads TGCGCCAGCAGCACATGGACAGGGGTCCTCTACGAGCAGTACTTC. It translates to CASSTWTGVLYEQYF.

The chain uses TRBV5-6 and TRBJ1-4; the D is unclear. CDR1 is SGHDT and CDR2 is YYEEEE in the germline V gene. The CDR3 has 15 residues. The germline V and J ends were trimmed by 0 bases and 8 bases, with 14 bases remaining between them. CDR3 DNA sequence: TGTGCCAGCAGCTTGGGGGCAGATTCGTGGGAAAAACTGTTTTTT. Translation: CASSLGADSWEKLFF. The variable domain in full, completed from reference TRBV5-6 and TRBJ1-4, reads DAGVTQSPTHLIKTRGQQVTLRCSPKSGHDTVSWYQQALGQGPQFIFQYYEEEERQRGNFPDRFSGHQFPNYSSELNVNALLLGDSALYLCASSLGADSWEKLFFGSGTQLSVL.

This clone was seen more than once but under ten times. The V call is TRBV27, the J call TRBJ1-3; possible D gene TRBD1, 5 bases. V was clipped by 3 bases and J by 4 bases, with 10 bases between them. The CDR3 has 14 amino acids. Germline CDR1 MNHEY, CDR2 SMNVEV (reference sequence). CDR3 region: CASSLSGEGNTIYF. CDR3 bases: TGTGCCAGCAGTTTGTCGGGGGAAGGAAACACCATATATTTT.

This clone has more than one count but fewer than ten. The chain employs TRBV6-1 and TRBJ2-2, with 8 bases aligning to TRBD1. The CDR3 spans 16 residues. The germline gives CDR1 MNHNS, CDR2 SASEGT. Unmatched junction bases numbered 7, after V lost 4 bases and J lost 3 bases. Written as DNA, the CDR3 is TGTGCCAGCAGTGTAAGACAGGGGAGCCACACCGGGGAGCTGTTTTTT. It specifies CASSVRQGSHTGELFF.

The chain combines TRBV7-3 with TRBJ1-1; D is possibly TRBD1 (6 bases). CDR1 SGHTA and CDR2 FQGTGA come from the germline V gene. The CDR3 loop spans 13 amino acids. The germline V and J ends were trimmed by 4 bases and 6 bases, with 12 bases remaining between them. The CDR3 here is CASSSTGTSEAFF. The CDR3, as DNA: TGTGCCAGCAGCTCGACAGGAACCTCTGAAGCTTTCTTT.

V is TRBV6-5 and J is TRBJ2-3; 7 bases align to TRBD2. This CDR3 is built from 13 residues. Germline V gene sequence: CDR1 MNHEY, CDR2 SVGAGI. V was pared by 8 bases and J by 5 bases, with 7 bases of the junction left unmatched. CDR3 DNA sequence: TGTGCCAGCGGGAGGGATGCATTAGATACGCAGTATTTT. Encoded protein: CASGRDALDTQYF.

This chain connects TRBV2 to TRBJ1-6; weak D call: TRBD1 (5 bases). The CDR3 spans 14 residues. CDR1 SNHLY and CDR2 FYNNEI come from the germline V gene. The V end was cut by 4 bases, the J end by 8 bases, with 12 bases between. The CDR3: CASSVTVRYSPLHF. The CDR3 bases are TGTGCCAGCAGTGTGACAGTGCGGTATTCACCCCTCCACTTT.

The rearrangement links TRBV30 to TRBJ1-5; tentative D call: TRBD1 (6 bases). The V end was cut by 4 bases, the J end by 3 bases, with 16 bases between. CDR1 and CDR2 (germline): GTSNPN, SVGIG (reference sequence). This CDR3 spans 15 amino acids. The chain's CDR3 is CAWTPSPGVNQPQHF. The CDR3 DNA reads TGTGCCTGGACCCCATCCCCAGGGGTCAATCAGCCCCAGCATTTT.

V usage is TRBV21-1 and J usage is TRBJ2-4; the table calls TRBD1, which could not be checked here. TRBV21-1 has pseudogene status. This CDR3 contains 14 residues. CDR3 bases: TGTGCCAGCAGCAAACTTCAAACAGGGGTGGTTCAGTACTTC. Translating it yields CASSKLQTGVVQYF.

The V and J genes are TRBV6-2 or TRBV6-3 and TRBJ2-1; 8 nucleotides match TRBD2. The CDR3 has 18 amino acids. Germline V gives CDR1 MNHEY, CDR2 SVGEGT. V gave up 4 bases and J gave up 0 bases; unmatched junction bases: 11. This chain's CDR3 is CASSSPPGGRSSYNEQFF. The CDR3 bases are TGTGCCAGCAGTTCACCCCCCGGCGGGAGGAGCTCCTACAATGAGCAGTTCTTC.

The chain uses TRBV7-2 and TRBJ2-1, with TRBD2 matching over 10 bases. The CDR3 extends over 14 amino acids. V trimming: 5 bases; J trimming: 4 bases; junction bases outside the gene matches: 2. Germline loops: CDR1 SGHTA, CDR2 FQGNSA. This CDR3 is CASSRTSGYNEQFF. The CDR3 coding sequence is TGTGCCAGCAGCCGGACTAGCGGTTACAATGAGCAGTTCTTC.

The chain employs TRBV30 and TRBJ1-2; D not certain. Trimming cost V 1 base and J 5 bases, with 14 bases left between them. This CDR3 has 14 residues. Germline V gives CDR1 GTSNPN, CDR2 SVGIG (reference sequence). The CDR3: CAWSEGGPRYGYTF. CDR3 bases: TGTGCCTGGAGTGAGGGAGGGCCGAGATATGGCTACACCTTC.

The chain combines TRBV30 with TRBJ1-1; 9 positions match TRBD1. This CDR3 contains 14 residues. In germline, CDR1 is GTSNPN, CDR2 SVGIG (reference sequence). V gave up 2 bases and J gave up 5 bases; unmatched junction bases: 6. CDR3 bases: TGTGCCTGGAGTATCGGACAGGGGACGACTGAAGCTTTCTTT. Amino acid sequence: CAWSIGQGTTEAFF.

The chain has TRBV6-5 and TRBJ2-2, with D perhaps TRBD2 (6 bases). The CDR3 runs to 15 residues. V shed 6 bases and J shed 1 base, with 12 bases lying between them. The germline V gene has CDR1 MNHEY and CDR2 SVGAGI. CDR3 DNA sequence: TGTGCCAGCAGGAAGGGGACTGAGAACACCGGGGAGCTGTTTTTT. This translates into CASRKGTENTGELFF.